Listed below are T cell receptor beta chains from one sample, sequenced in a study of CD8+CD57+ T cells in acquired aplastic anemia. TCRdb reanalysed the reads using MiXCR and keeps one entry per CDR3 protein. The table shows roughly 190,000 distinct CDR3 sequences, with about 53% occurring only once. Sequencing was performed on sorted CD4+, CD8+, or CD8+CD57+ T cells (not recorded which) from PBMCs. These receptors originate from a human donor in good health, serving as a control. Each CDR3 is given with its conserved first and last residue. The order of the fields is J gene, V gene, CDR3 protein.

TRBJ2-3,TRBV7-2,CASSISRTSGTDTQYF
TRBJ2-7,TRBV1,CTSSQGRGYAKNEQYF
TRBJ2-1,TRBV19,CASSKERTLDTQFF
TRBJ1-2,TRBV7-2,CASSLAQGLYGYTF
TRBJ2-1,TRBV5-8,CASSDVQGNEQFF
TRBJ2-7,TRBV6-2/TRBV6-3,CASSQGLGSYEQYF
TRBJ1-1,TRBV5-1,CASSLSWSMSTEAFF
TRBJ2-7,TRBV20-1,CSARERYEQYF
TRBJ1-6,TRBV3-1,CASSQVLSSPLHF
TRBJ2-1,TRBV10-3,CAITSRPNSYNEQFF
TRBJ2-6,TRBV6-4,CASSEGTASGANVLTF
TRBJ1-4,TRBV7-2,CASSSRQGLNEKLFF
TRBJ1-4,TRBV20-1,CSAKTGGAEKLFF
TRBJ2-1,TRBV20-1,CSAPPGRPDNEQFF
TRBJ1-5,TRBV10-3,CAISQGGGGNQPQHF
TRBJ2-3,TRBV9,CASSDLGTSGGGTDTQYF
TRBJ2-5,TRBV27,CASRYSGGQETQYF
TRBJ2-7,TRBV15,CATSRGQVVPQLIF
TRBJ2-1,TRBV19,CASTLGQLLYNEQFF
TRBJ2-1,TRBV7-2,CASTPQGGYNEQFF
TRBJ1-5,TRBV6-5,CASSEPVRKHF
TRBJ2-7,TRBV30,CAWKEGRGRTYEQYF
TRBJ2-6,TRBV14,CASSAYQGKSPSGANVLTF
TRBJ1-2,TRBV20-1,CSAPQTGQYYGYTF
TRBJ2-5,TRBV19,CARKGVAGGQETQYF
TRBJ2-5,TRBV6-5,CASSYSEQPPTTQYF
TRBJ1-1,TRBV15,CAPSRALGANTEALF
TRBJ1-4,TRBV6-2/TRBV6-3,CASTRGSTNEKLFF
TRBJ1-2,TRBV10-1,CASSDRTGLHYGYTF
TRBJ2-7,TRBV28,CASSLRAVGGEQYF
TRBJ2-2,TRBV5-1,CASSLPKTGLFTGELFF
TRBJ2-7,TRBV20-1,CSALPDRVGEQYF
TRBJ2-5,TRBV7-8,CASTASGSGETQYF
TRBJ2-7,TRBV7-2,CASSSHRDRGEEQYF
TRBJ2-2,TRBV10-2,CASSEGAGELFF
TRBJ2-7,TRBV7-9,CASSRTSGGVCEQYF
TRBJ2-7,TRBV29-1,CSLRDFDEQYF
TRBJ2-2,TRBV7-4,CASSLRSGGPTGELFF
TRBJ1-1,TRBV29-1,CSVGGVPNTEAFF
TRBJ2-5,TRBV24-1,CATSDLDSKQETQYF
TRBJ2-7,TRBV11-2,CASSSTDYYEQYF
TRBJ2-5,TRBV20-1,CSAREGARETQYF
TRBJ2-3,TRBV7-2,CASSQGKASTRGLSTDTQYF
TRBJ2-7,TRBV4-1,CASSQKESYEQYF
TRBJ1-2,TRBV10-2,CASSDYGGAAGEGFYGYTF
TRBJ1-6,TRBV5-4,CASSLRYNSPLHF